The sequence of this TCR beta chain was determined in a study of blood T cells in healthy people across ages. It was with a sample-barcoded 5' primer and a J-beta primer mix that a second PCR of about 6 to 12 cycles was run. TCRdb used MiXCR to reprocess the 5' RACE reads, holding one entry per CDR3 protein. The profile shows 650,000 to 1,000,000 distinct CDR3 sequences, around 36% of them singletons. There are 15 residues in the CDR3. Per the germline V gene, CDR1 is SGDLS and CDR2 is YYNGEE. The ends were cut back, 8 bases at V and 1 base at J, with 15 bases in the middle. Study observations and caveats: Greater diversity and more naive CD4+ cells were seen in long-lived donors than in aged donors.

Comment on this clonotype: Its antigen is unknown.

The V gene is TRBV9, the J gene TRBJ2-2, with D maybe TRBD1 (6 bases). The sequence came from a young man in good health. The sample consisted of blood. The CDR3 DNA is TGTGCCAGTACCTATACGGGACAGAACACCGGGGAGCTGTTTTTT. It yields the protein CASTYTGQNTGELFF. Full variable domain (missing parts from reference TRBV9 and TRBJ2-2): DSGVTQTPKHLITATGQRVTLRCSPRSGDLSVYWYQQSLDQGLQFLIQYYNGEERAKGNILERFSAQQFPDLHSELNLSSLELGDSALYFCASTYTGQNTGELFFGEGSRLTVL.